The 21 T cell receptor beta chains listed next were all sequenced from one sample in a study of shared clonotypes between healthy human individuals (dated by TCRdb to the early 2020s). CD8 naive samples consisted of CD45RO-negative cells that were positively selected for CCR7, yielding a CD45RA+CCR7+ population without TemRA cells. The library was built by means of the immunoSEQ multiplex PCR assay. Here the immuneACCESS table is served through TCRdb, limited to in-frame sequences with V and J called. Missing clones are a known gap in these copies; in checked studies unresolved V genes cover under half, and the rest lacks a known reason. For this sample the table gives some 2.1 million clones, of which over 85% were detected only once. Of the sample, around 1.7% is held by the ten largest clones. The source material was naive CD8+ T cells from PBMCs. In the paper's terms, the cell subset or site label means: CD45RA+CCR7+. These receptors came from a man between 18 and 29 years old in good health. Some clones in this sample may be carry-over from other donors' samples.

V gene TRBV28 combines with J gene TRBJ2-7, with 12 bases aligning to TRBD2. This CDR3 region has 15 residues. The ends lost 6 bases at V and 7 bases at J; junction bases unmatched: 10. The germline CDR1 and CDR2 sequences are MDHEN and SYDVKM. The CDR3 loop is CASSRGLAGRDEQYF. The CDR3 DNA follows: TGTGCCAGCAGCCGAGGACTAGCGGGAAGGGATGAGCAGTACTTC.

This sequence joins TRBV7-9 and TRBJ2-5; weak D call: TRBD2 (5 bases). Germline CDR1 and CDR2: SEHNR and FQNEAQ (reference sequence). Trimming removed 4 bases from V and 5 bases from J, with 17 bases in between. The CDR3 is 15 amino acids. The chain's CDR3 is CASSYSGKQWETQYF. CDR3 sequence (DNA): TGTGCCAGCAGCTACTCCGGGAAACAGTGGGAGACCCAGTACTTC.

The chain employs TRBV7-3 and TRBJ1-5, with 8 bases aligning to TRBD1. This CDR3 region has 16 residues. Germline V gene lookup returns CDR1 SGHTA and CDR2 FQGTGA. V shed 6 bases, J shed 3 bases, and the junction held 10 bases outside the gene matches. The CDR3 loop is CASRRHGTGDNQPQHF. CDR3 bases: TGTGCCAGCAGGAGGCACGGGACAGGTGACAATCAGCCCCAGCATTTT.

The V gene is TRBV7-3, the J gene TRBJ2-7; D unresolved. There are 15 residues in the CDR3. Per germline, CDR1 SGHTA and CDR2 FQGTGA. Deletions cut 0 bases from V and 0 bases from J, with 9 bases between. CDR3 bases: TGTGCCAGCAGCTTAACGACGGCGAGCTCCTACGAGCAGTACTTC. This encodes CASSLTTASSYEQYF.

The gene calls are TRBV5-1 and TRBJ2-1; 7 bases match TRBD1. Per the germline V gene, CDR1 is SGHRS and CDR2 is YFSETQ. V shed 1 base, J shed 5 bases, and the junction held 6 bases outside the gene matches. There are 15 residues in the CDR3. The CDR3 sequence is CASSLSQGVNNEQFF. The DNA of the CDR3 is TGCGCCAGCAGCTTGAGCCAGGGGGTTAACAATGAGCAGTTCTTC. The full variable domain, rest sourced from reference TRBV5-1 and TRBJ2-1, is KAGVTQTPRYLIKTRGQQVTLSCSPISGHRSVSWYQQTPGQGLQFLFEYFSETQRNKGNFPGRFSGRQFSNSRSEMNVSTLELGDSALYLCASSLSQGVNNEQFFGPGTRLTVL.

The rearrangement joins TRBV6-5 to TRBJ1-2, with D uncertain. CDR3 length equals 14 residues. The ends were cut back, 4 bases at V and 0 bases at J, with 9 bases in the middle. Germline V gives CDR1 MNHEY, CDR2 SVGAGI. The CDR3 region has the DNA TGTGCCAGCAGTTCCTGGACCTCTAACTATGGCTACACCTTC. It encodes CASSSWTSNYGYTF.

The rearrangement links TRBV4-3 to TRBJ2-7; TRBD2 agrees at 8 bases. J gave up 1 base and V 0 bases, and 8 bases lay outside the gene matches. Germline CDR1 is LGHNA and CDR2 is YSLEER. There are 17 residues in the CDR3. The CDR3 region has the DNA TGCGCCAGCAGCCAAGATTGGGAGCGGGAGTATTCCTACGAGCAGTACTTC. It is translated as CASSQDWEREYSYEQYF.

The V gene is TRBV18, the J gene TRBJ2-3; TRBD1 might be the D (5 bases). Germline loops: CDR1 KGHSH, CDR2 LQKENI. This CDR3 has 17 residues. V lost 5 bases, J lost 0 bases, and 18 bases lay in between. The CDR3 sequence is CASSKTQGSKSTDTQYF. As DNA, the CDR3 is TGTGCCAGCTCAAAAACGCAGGGATCAAAAAGCACAGATACGCAGTATTTT.

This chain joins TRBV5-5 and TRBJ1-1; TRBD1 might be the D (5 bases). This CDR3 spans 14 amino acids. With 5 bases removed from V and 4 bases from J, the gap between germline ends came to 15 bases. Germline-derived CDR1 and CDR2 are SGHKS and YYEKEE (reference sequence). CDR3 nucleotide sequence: TGTGCCAGCAGGTCCTACTCGGGGGGCACTGAAGCTTTCTTT. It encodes CASRSYSGGTEAFF.

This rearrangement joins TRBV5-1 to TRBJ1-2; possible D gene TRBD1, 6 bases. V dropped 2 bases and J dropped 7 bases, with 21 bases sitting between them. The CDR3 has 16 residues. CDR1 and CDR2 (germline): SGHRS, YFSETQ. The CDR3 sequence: CASSLTTGIGFSGYTF. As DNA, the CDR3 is TGCGCCAGCAGCTTAACCACAGGGATCGGTTTCAGTGGCTACACCTTC.

CDR3 residues: CASSQGAGDLNEQFF. CDR3 nucleotides: TGCGCCAGCAGCCAAGGGGCGGGAGACCTCAATGAGCAGTTCTTC. The genes are TRBV4-1 and TRBJ2-1; TRBD2 agrees at 7 bases. CDR1 and CDR2 from the germline V gene are MGHRA and YSYEKL. This CDR3 has 15 amino acids. J was trimmed by 6 bases and V by 1 base; bases with no gene match: 6.

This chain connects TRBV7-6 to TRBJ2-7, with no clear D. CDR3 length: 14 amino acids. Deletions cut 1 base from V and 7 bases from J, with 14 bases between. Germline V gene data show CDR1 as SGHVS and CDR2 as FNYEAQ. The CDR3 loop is CASSLGPSVWEQYF. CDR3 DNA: TGTGCCAGCAGCTTAGGACCATCCGTCTGGGAGCAGTACTTC.

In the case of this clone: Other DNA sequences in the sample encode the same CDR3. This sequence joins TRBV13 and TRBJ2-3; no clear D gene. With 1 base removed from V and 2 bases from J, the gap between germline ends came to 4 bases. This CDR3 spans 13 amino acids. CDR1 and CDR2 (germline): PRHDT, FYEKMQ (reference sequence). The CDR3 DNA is TGTGCCAGCAGCTTAGAGACCACAGATACGCAGTATTTT. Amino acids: CASSLETTDTQYF.

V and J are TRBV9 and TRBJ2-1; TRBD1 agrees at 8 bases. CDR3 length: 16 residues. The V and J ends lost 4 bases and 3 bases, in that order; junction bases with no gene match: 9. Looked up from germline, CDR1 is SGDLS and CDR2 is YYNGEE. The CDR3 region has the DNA TGTGCCAGCAGCCCCTCCGGGACAGGCCTCTACAATGAGCAGTTCTTC. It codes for CASSPSGTGLYNEQFF.

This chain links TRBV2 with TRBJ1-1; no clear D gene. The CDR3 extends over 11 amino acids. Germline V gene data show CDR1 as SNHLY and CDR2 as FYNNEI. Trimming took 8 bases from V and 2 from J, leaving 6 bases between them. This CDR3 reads CASGSNTEAFF. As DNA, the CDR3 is TGTGCCAGCGGGAGTAACACTGAAGCTTTCTTT.

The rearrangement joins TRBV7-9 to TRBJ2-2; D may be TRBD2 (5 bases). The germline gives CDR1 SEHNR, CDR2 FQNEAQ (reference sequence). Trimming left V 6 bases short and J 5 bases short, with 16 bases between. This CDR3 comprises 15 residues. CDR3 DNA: TGTGCCAGCAGTGCCCCCAGCGGCAGAACCGGGGAGCTGTTTTTT. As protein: CASSAPSGRTGELFF.

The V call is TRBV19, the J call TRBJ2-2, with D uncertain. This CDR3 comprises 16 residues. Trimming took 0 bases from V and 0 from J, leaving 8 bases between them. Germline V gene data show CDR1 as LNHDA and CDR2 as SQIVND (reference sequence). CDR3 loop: CASSIDYGSNTGELFF. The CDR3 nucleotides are TGTGCCAGTAGTATAGATTACGGTTCGAACACCGGGGAGCTGTTTTTT.

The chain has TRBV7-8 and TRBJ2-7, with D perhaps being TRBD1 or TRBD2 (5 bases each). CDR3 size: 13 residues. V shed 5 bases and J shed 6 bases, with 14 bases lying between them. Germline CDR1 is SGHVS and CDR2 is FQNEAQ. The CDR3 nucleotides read TGTGCCAGCAGCCAAATCGTGAGGGGCGAGCAGTACTTC. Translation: CASSQIVRGEQYF.

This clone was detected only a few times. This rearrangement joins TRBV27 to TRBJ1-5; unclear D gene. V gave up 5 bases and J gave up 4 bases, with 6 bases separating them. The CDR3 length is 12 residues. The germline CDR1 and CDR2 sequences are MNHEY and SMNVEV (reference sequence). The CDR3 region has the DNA TGTGCCAGCAGTACAACAAATCAGCCCCAGCATTTT. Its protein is CASSTTNQPQHF.

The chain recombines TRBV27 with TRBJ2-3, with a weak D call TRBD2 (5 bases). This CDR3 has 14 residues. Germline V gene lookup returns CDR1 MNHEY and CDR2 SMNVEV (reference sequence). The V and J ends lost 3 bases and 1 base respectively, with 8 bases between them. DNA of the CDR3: TGTGCCAGCAGTTTCGGACTGCGCACAGATACGCAGTATTTT. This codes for CASSFGLRTDTQYF.

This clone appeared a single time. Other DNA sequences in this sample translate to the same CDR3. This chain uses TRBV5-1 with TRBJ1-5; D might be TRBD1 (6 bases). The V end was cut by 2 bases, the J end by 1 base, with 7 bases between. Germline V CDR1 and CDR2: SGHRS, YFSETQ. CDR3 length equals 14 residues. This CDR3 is CASSLTGSNQPQHF. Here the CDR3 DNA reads TGCGCCAGCAGCTTAACAGGGAGCAATCAGCCCCAGCATTTT.